The rows below give T cell receptor beta chains drawn from one sample of a study of cytomegalovirus exposure and HLA in healthy donors. Only in-frame clones appear in the TCRdb table, and some are missing; sequencing was by immunoSEQ multiplex PCR. Of around 180,000 clones in the sample, 71% were seen once. The source material was PBMCs. Every receptor here comes from a girl between 5 and 17 years old in good health and CMV-seronegative. The CDR3 runs from the conserved cysteine through the conserved F or W. The order of the fields is J gene, clone size, D gene, V gene, CDR3 DNA, CDR3 protein. A D gene is named only where the DNA matches it firmly. For some rows the clone size is stated as once, few or many, or as a class when expanded; others skip it.

J: TRBJ1-1; size: -; D: -; V: TRBV19; DNA: TGTGCCAGTAGTCCAGGGGCCAGTGAAGCTTTCTTT; CDR3: CASSPGASEAFF
J: TRBJ2-3; size: -; D: -; V: TRBV5-6; DNA: TGTGCCAGCAGCTTGGGCGGCTTTAGCACAGATACGCAGTATTTT; CDR3: CASSLGGFSTDTQYF
J: TRBJ1-2; size: -; D: -; V: TRBV9; DNA: TGTGCCAGCACGAAACAGGGTCTAACGGGCTATGGCTACACCTTC; CDR3: CASTKQGLTGYGYTF
J: TRBJ1-1; size: once; D: -; V: TRBV18; DNA: TGTGCCAGCTCACCTATGGACAGATCAGACGCTTTCTTT; CDR3: CASSPMDRSDAFF
J: TRBJ2-7; size: -; D: TRBD1; V: TRBV30; DNA: TGTGCCTGGGACAGGGAGCGCTCCTACGAGCAGTACTTC; CDR3: CAWDRERSYEQYF
J: TRBJ2-2; size: -; D: TRBD2; V: TRBV4-2; DNA: TGTGCCAGCAGCCGCCAGGCAGCGGGGGATTACGCGAACACCGGGGAGCTGTTTTTT; CDR3: CASSRQAAGDYANTGELFF
J: TRBJ1-1; size: -; D: -; V: TRBV6-5; DNA: TGTGGGACCGTGGGAGATTCGAACACTGAAGCTTTCTTT; CDR3: CGTVGDSNTEAFF
J: TRBJ1-5; size: -; D: TRBD1; V: TRBV4-2; DNA: TGTGCCAGCAGCCAAGAGGGGACAGGAGAGTATCAGCCCCAGCATTTT; CDR3: CASSQEGTGEYQPQHF
J: TRBJ1-5; size: -; D: -; V: TRBV5-1; DNA: TGCGCCAGCAGCTCCACCCCAGGCAATCAGCCCCAGCATTTT; CDR3: CASSSTPGNQPQHF
J: TRBJ2-3; size: -; D: TRBD1; V: TRBV2; DNA: TGTGCCAGCAGTTACGGGACAGGGGGCTTAGATACGCAGTATTTT; CDR3: CASSYGTGGLDTQYF
J: TRBJ2-3; size: once; D: TRBD2; V: TRBV6-6; DNA: TGTGCCAGCAGCCCTCTAGCGGTCCATGGCACAGATACGCAGTATTTT; CDR3: CASSPLAVHGTDTQYF
J: TRBJ1-1; size: -; D: -; V: TRBV5-1; DNA: TGCGCCAGCAGCTGGGAGATAGCCAACACTGAAGCTTTCTTT; CDR3: CASSWEIANTEAFF
J: TRBJ2-1; size: -; D: -; V: TRBV7-9; DNA: TGTGCCAGCAGCTTAACGAGGGACTACAATGAGCAGTTCTTC; CDR3: CASSLTRDYNEQFF
J: TRBJ1-6; size: few; D: TRBD1; V: TRBV10-3; DNA: TGTGCCATCAGTGATCTTGACAGGGGGCTCTATAATTCACCCCTCCACTTT; CDR3: CAISDLDRGLYNSPLHF
J: TRBJ1-1; size: -; D: -; V: TRBV7-9; DNA: TGTGCCAGCAGCTTAGTCGTCGGTGGAGTGTCTGAAGCTTTCTTT; CDR3: CASSLVVGGVSEAFF
J: TRBJ2-1; size: -; D: TRBD2; V: TRBV19; DNA: TGTGCCAGTAGTATTAGCGGGGCCTCCTACAATGAGCAGTTCTTC; CDR3: CASSISGASYNEQFF
J: TRBJ1-4; size: -; D: -; V: TRBV5-4; DNA: TGTGCCAGCAGCTTGCTAGGTGGAGGCGAAAAACTGTTTTTT; CDR3: CASSLLGGGEKLFF
J: TRBJ2-2; size: -; D: -; V: TRBV5-1; DNA: TGCGCCAGCAGGACGACCCCGGAGCTTGGGTTTGTTGCCGGGGAGCTGTTTTTT; CDR3: CASRTTPELGFVAGELFF
J: TRBJ1-2; size: few; D: -; V: TRBV7-8; DNA: TGTGCCAGCAGCTTAGTGGTGGGGCCGTATGGCTACACCTTC; CDR3: CASSLVVGPYGYTF
J: TRBJ1-1; size: -; D: -; V: TRBV7-9; DNA: TGTGCCAGCAGCTTAAAGGATTTTCTGGGGGGGATGAACACTGAAGCTTTCTTT; CDR3: CASSLKDFLGGMNTEAFF
J: TRBJ1-2; size: -; D: TRBD1; V: TRBV5-1; DNA: TGCGCCAGCAGCCATGGTTCGGACAGGCAAGGCTATGGCTACACCTTC; CDR3: CASSHGSDRQGYGYTF
J: TRBJ1-2; size: -; D: TRBD1; V: TRBV5-6; DNA: TGTGCCAGCAGTTTCACGGGACAGCGTGGCTACACCTTC; CDR3: CASSFTGQRGYTF
J: TRBJ1-3; size: -; D: -; V: TRBV2; DNA: TGTGCCAGCAGTGAAGACCCTAATCCTGGAAACACCATATATTTT; CDR3: CASSEDPNPGNTIYF